These 19 T cell receptor beta chains originate from one sample sequenced in a study of blood T cell repertoires in COVID-19. Assay used: immunoSEQ multiplex PCR; TCRdb lists only in-frame clones, some missing. The sample has about 380,000 clones, more than 70% seen once. The specimen was peripheral blood. Receptor source: a man between 35 and 55 years old with acute or convalescent COVID-19.

This clone was counted a few times. CDR3: CASSKGTGGVNQETQYF. CDR3 bases: TGTGCCAGTAGTAAGGGGACAGGGGGAGTTAACCAAGAGACCCAGTACTTC. This chain uses TRBV19 with TRBJ2-5; TRBD1 agrees at 11 bases. Trimming at V came to 4 bases and at J to 0 bases, leaving 7 bases not matched to a gene. Germline V gives CDR1 LNHDA, CDR2 SQIVND (reference sequence). The CDR3 runs 17 residues.

This clone was observed a single time. The chain uses TRBV2 and TRBJ2-7; 7 bases match TRBD1. CDR3 size: 13 residues. Germline V gene lookup returns CDR1 SNHLY and CDR2 FYNNEI. After removal of 4 bases from V and 6 bases from J, the junction contained 6 bases not matched to a gene. CDR3 DNA: TGTGCCAGCAGTGCTAGGGGGCGAGTCGAGCAGTACTTC. Translation gives CASSARGRVEQYF.

This clone was recorded once. The chain has TRBV4-3 and TRBJ2-5, with a weak D call TRBD2 (5 bases). The CDR3 contains 14 residues. Trimming took off 0 bases at V and 10 bases at J, with 15 bases between the two ends. Germline V gene lookup returns CDR1 LGHNA and CDR2 YSLEER. CDR3 sequence reads: CASSQDFALVHQYF. DNA for the CDR3: TGCGCCAGCAGCCAAGATTTTGCACTAGTTCACCAGTACTTC.

The gene calls are TRBV7-8 and TRBJ1-5; a weak D match, TRBD1 (6 bases). V lost 5 bases and J 5 bases, leaving 16 bases between the germline ends. The CDR3 covers 15 residues. Germline loops: CDR1 SGHVS, CDR2 FQNEAQ. CDR3 protein: CASSASGVYHQPQHF. The CDR3 DNA follows: TGTGCCAGCAGCGCGTCAGGGGTCTACCATCAGCCCCAGCATTTT.

This sequence joins TRBV4-3 and TRBJ1-2; 7 bases fit TRBD1. V dropped 0 bases and J dropped 4; count of bases not matched to a gene: 5. Germline-derived CDR1 and CDR2 are LGHNA and YSLEER. The CDR3 spans 15 residues. Here the CDR3 DNA reads TGCGCCAGCAGCCAAGATGGGACAGCCTTCTATGGCTACACCTTC. Encoded protein: CASSQDGTAFYGYTF.

The genes are TRBV7-4 and TRBJ1-5, with D uncertain. Trimming shortened V by 1 base and J by 5 bases, and 15 bases separated the two germline ends. Germline lookup yields CDR1 SGHVT and CDR2 SQSDAQ. This CDR3 region has 16 residues. This CDR3 reads CASSLDPLGSHQPQHF. In DNA form, the CDR3 reads TGTGCCAGCAGCTTAGACCCCCTGGGGAGCCATCAGCCCCAGCATTTT.

The V and J genes are TRBV13 and TRBJ2-5; TRBD1 is a possible D gene (5 bases). Deletions cut 4 bases from V and 5 bases from J, with 11 bases between. This CDR3 has 13 residues. Germline values: CDR1 PRHDT, CDR2 FYEKMQ (reference sequence). The chain's CDR3 is CASSYRTRETQYF. The CDR3 coding sequence is TGTGCCAGCAGCTACCGGACAAGGGAGACCCAGTACTTC.

In its sample, this clone was seen once. The V gene is TRBV7-9, the J gene TRBJ2-5; D uncertain. Deletions cut 5 bases from V and 4 bases from J, with 14 bases between. Per germline, CDR1 SEHNR and CDR2 FQNEAQ (reference sequence). CDR3 length: 14 residues. The CDR3 DNA reads TGTGCCAGCAGCCCGCTAATGGTCGGAGAGACCCAGTACTTC. It specifies CASSPLMVGETQYF.

This clone was seen just once. The V call is TRBV7-3, the J call TRBJ2-7, with 8 bases fitting TRBD1. Looked up from germline, CDR1 is SGHTA and CDR2 is FQGTGA. This CDR3 is built from 15 residues. Unmatched junction bases numbered 9, after V lost 6 bases and J lost 2 bases. The CDR3 spells CASRLTGGRTYEQYF. CDR3 coding DNA: TGTGCCAGCAGGCTTACAGGGGGGCGTACCTACGAGCAGTACTTC.

The rearrangement uses TRBV24-1 and TRBJ1-1, with D hard to call. This CDR3 region has 13 residues. V lost 2 bases and J lost 10, with 13 bases in between. Germline CDR1 is KGHDR and CDR2 is SFDVKD. This CDR3 is CATSDSGLVGAFF. The DNA for the CDR3 is TGTGCCACCAGTGATTCTGGGCTCGTTGGAGCTTTCTTT.

DNA for the CDR3: TGTGCCAGCAGCTTATGGGCGGGGAACACTGAAGCTTTCTTT. It specifies CASSLWAGNTEAFF. The rearrangement links TRBV7-8 to TRBJ1-1; D is unresolved. Germline V CDR1 and CDR2: SGHVS, FQNEAQ. The CDR3 totals 14 residues. V lost 2 bases and J 1 base, leaving 8 bases between the germline ends. Complete variable domain (other parts from reference TRBV7-8 and TRBJ1-1): GAGVSQSPRYKVAKRGQDVALRCDPISGHVSLFWYQQALGQGPEFLTYFQNEAQLDKSGLPSDRFFAERPEGSVSTLKIQRTQQEDSAVYLCASSLWAGNTEAFFGQGTRLTVV.

This sequence joins TRBV14 and TRBJ1-2; 7 nucleotides match TRBD1. J lost 7 bases, V lost 1 base, and 6 bases had no gene match. The germline gives CDR1 SGHDN, CDR2 FVKESK. The length of the CDR3 is 14 residues. The CDR3 protein is CASSQASSGGGYTF. The CDR3 bases are TGTGCCAGCAGCCAAGCTAGCTCAGGGGGTGGCTACACCTTC.

This clone occurred once. The CDR3 region is CASSLGVRGGQETQYF. The CDR3 nucleotides read TGTGCCAGCAGCTTAGGTGTGCGGGGGGGGCAAGAGACCCAGTACTTC. The gene calls are TRBV7-2 and TRBJ2-5; TRBD2 agrees at 9 bases. Trimming removed 1 base from V and 2 bases from J; junction bases left unmatched: 5. Germline assignment: CDR1 SGHTA and CDR2 FQGNSA. This CDR3 spans 16 amino acids.

On this clone itself: Other DNA sequences from this sample encode an identical CDR3 as well. The chain recombines TRBV5-1 with TRBJ1-2; 8 positions agree with TRBD1. The length of the CDR3 is 14 residues. CDR1 and CDR2 (germline): SGHRS, YFSETQ. V lost 5 bases and J lost 4; bases outside the gene matches: 7. The CDR3, as DNA: TGCGCCAGCAGTCCTGGACAGGGCAGCTATGGCTACACCTTC. Amino acids: CASSPGQGSYGYTF. The entire variable domain, with the rest obtained from reference TRBV5-1 and TRBJ1-2, is as follows: KAGVTQTPRYLIKTRGQQVTLSCSPISGHRSVSWYQQTPGQGLQFLFEYFSETQRNKGNFPGRFSGRQFSNSRSEMNVSTLELGDSALYLCASSPGQGSYGYTFGSGTRLTVV.

This clone has just one count. The rearrangement links TRBV5-5 to TRBJ2-3; a weak D match, TRBD1 (5 bases). The V gene lost 4 bases and the J gene lost 0 bases, with 15 bases spanning the gap. This CDR3 region has 16 residues. Per the germline V gene, CDR1 is SGHKS and CDR2 is YYEKEE (reference sequence). CDR3 sequence: CASSVDSDMSTDTQYF. CDR3 DNA: TGTGCCAGCAGCGTTGATTCGGACATGAGCACAGATACGCAGTATTTT.

The rearrangement joins TRBV4-2 to TRBJ2-1; a weak D match, TRBD2 (6 bases). Germline lookup yields CDR1 LGHNA and CDR2 YNFKEQ. The CDR3 is made up of 14 amino acids. V lost 0 bases to trimming and J lost 9 bases, with 12 bases between them. CDR3 residues: CASSQDPSGGEQFF. CDR3 sequence (DNA): TGTGCCAGCAGCCAAGATCCCTCCGGGGGTGAGCAGTTCTTC.

This chain joins TRBV6-2 or TRBV6-3 and TRBJ1-2; TRBD1 agrees at 8 bases. Germline CDR1 reads MNHEY; CDR2 reads SVGEGT. V shed 5 bases and J 2 bases; nucleotides not matched to a gene: 10. The CDR3 is 16 residues long. The CDR3 loop reads CASSNPDRVLNYGYTF. CDR3 bases: TGTGCCAGCAGTAACCCGGACAGGGTCCTAAACTATGGCTACACCTTC.

The sample holds a few counts of this clone. The chain joins TRBV2 to TRBJ2-2; a weak D match, TRBD2 (5 bases). Looked up from germline, CDR1 is SNHLY and CDR2 is FYNNEI. Trimming removed 4 bases at V and 5 bases at J, with 11 bases between. The CDR3 is made up of 14 amino acids. Here the CDR3 DNA reads TGTGCCAGCAGTGCGGCTAGCTGGACCGGGGAGCTGTTTTTT. Protein sequence: CASSAASWTGELFF.

V gene TRBV27 combines with J gene TRBJ1-2; 7 nucleotides match TRBD1. With 4 bases clipped from V and 4 bases from J, the junction kept 15 bases outside the gene matches. The CDR3 runs 17 residues. The germline gives CDR1 MNHEY, CDR2 SMNVEV (reference sequence). The CDR3 reads CASSSPPRDSFPYGYTF. Here the CDR3 DNA reads TGTGCCAGCAGTTCCCCCCCCCGGGACAGCTTTCCCTATGGCTACACCTTC.